The 10 T cell receptor beta chains below come from one sample, sequenced in a study of cytomegalovirus exposure and HLA in healthy donors. PCR primers comprised 60 Vbeta and 13 Jbeta primers. Libraries were prepared by immunoSEQ multiplex PCR; TCRdb keeps only in-frame clonotypes and omits some of them. The sample totals 60,000 to 70,000 clones; its top ten clones hold less than 6%. Material: PBMCs. These receptors were taken from a man between 25 and 39 years old in good health and CMV-seropositive.

As to this clone: One end of the junction does not line up with germline, which may come from a read error. This rearrangement joins TRBV30 to TRBJ2-7; 9 positions match TRBD2. The CDR3 consists of 15 residues. Germline lookup yields CDR1 GTSNPN and CDR2 SVGIG (reference sequence). CDR3 sequence reads: CAGSVWGREGYEQYF. CDR3 sequence (DNA): TGTGCCGGGAGTGTATGGGGGCGGGAGGGCTACGAGCAGTACTTC.

This chain connects TRBV10-3 to TRBJ1-2; 7 positions match TRBD1. Germline-derived CDR1 and CDR2 are ENHRY and SYGVKD. The junction had 14 bases not matched to a gene; V was cut back by 6 bases and J by 1 base. CDR3 length: 17 amino acids. The CDR3: CAISYSSTGKYNYGYTF. The DNA of the CDR3 is TGTGCCATCAGCTACTCTTCGACAGGGAAATATAACTATGGCTACACCTTC.

The chain combines TRBV18 with TRBJ1-6, with a weak D call TRBD1 (6 bases). Germline CDR1 is KGHSH and CDR2 is LQKENI. Trimming removed 2 bases from V and 8 bases from J, with 16 bases in between. This CDR3 spans 16 amino acids. The DNA of the CDR3 is TGTGCCAGCTCACCAAATTCTGGGCAGGGGCATTCACCCCTCCACTTT. Its protein is CASSPNSGQGHSPLHF.

V gene TRBV11-1 combines with J gene TRBJ2-1; D possibly corresponds to TRBD1 (6 bases). CDR1 and CDR2 (germline): SGHAT, FQDESV (reference sequence). The CDR3 is 19 amino acids. V shed 3 bases and J shed 0 bases, with 21 bases lying between them. The CDR3 sequence is CASSLVGQGTILSYNEQFF. As DNA, the CDR3 is TGTGCCAGCAGCTTGGTAGGGCAGGGGACCATACTCTCCTACAATGAGCAGTTCTTC.

The gene calls are TRBV9 and TRBJ2-2; tentative D call: TRBD2 (6 bases). V lost 4 bases, J lost 6 bases, and 13 bases lay in between. The CDR3 extends over 14 amino acids. CDR1 and CDR2 (germline): SGDLS, YYNGEE. CDR3 loop: CASSSRLEAGELFF. The CDR3, as DNA: TGTGCCAGCAGCTCTCGACTAGAGGCCGGGGAGCTGTTTTTT. Filled out from reference TRBV9 and TRBJ2-2, the complete variable domain reads DSGVTQTPKHLITATGQRVTLRCSPRSGDLSVYWYQQSLDQGLQFLIQYYNGEERAKGNILERFSAQQFPDLHSELNLSSLELGDSALYFCASSSRLEAGELFFGEGSRLTVL.

The J gene is TRBJ2-1, the V gene TRBV4-1, with D maybe TRBD1 (7 bases). Trimming removed 1 base at V and 2 bases at J, with 12 bases between. The length of the CDR3 is 16 residues. Germline V gene lookup returns CDR1 MGHRA and CDR2 YSYEKL. The CDR3 spells CASSQGRGLTYNEQFF. In nucleotides, the CDR3 is TGCGCCAGCAGCCAAGGGAGGGGGCTAACCTACAATGAGCAGTTCTTC.

V and J are TRBV6-1 and TRBJ2-7, with D possibly TRBD2 on 5 matching bases. Germline values: CDR1 MNHNS, CDR2 SASEGT. This CDR3 spans 13 amino acids. V shed 4 bases and J shed 0 bases, with 7 bases lying between them. The CDR3 region is CASSAGISYEQYF. The CDR3 region has the DNA TGTGCCAGCAGTGCGGGGATCTCCTACGAGCAGTACTTC.

This rearrangement joins TRBV6-1 to TRBJ1-4; no firm D call. Germline-derived CDR1 and CDR2 are MNHNS and SASEGT. The V end lost 1 base, the J end lost 5 bases, and 8 bases lay between the germline ends. The CDR3 has 14 residues. CDR3 bases: TGTGCCAGCAGTGAAGGGACTCCAAATGAAAAACTGTTTTTT. Translation gives CASSEGTPNEKLFF.

The V and J genes are TRBV30 and TRBJ2-5, with D perhaps TRBD1 (5 bases). V gave up 5 bases and J gave up 0 bases, with 7 bases separating them. Germline CDR1 is GTSNPN and CDR2 is SVGIG (reference sequence). The CDR3 is made up of 12 amino acids. CDR3 coding DNA: TGTGCCTGGGACAGCAACCAAGAGACCCAGTACTTC. It encodes CAWDSNQETQYF.

This chain links TRBV19 with TRBJ2-3, with TRBD2 matching over 13 bases. V lost 4 bases, J lost 3 bases, and 10 bases stayed unmatched. Germline CDR1 is LNHDA and CDR2 is SQIVND (reference sequence). This CDR3 has 18 residues. CDR3: CASSRGTSGVKITDTQYF. The CDR3 DNA follows: TGTGCCAGTAGTAGAGGGACTAGCGGGGTGAAAATAACAGATACGCAGTATTTT.